One T cell receptor (beta chain) is described in this entry. Its antigen is unknown. At the DNA level, this CDR3 is encoded by other sequences in the same sample as well. Assay used: immunoSEQ multiplex PCR; TCRdb lists only in-frame clones, some missing. The repertoire includes 45,000 to 55,000 clones, 70% to 90% of them detected once, and 15% to 20% sits in the top ten. The entry originates in a study of T cells in localized non-small cell lung cancer. Study results and limitations: Uninvolved adjacent lung showed the highest T cell clonality, exceeding tumor.

The ends lost 5 bases at V and 4 bases at J; junction bases unmatched: 6. The CDR3 length is 15 residues. The germline CDR1 and CDR2 sequences are SGDLS and YYNGEE. The receptor was derived from a male donor at least 60 years old with stage III squamous cell lung carcinoma. The starting material was peripheral blood, obtained before any cancer treatment. The chain is built from TRBV9 and TRBJ2-1; 10 nucleotides match TRBD2. CDR3 DNA sequence: TGTGCCAGCAGTGAGACTAGCGGGTCATACAATGAGCAGTTCTTC. Encoded protein: CASSETSGSYNEQFF.